Presented here are 30 T cell receptor beta chains from one specimen sequenced in a study of control samples from healthy donors and cancer patients. TCRdb's copy holds only in-frame clones and misses some; the assay was immunoSEQ multiplex PCR. Of some 140,000 clones in the sample, around nine tenths were seen once. Sample: blood. These receptors were obtained from a young man in good health.

This chain joins TRBV18 and TRBJ2-2; D is unclear. The CDR3 runs to 14 residues. Germline values: CDR1 KGHSH, CDR2 LQKENI. V lost 1 base and J 4 bases, leaving 7 bases between the germline ends. The CDR3 nucleotides read TGTGCCAGCTCACCACAAACCTCCACCGGGGAGCTGTTTTTT. This codes for CASSPQTSTGELFF. Full variable domain (remainder filled in from reference TRBV18 and TRBJ2-2): NAGVMQNPRHLVRRRGQEARLRCSPMKGHSHVYWYRQLPEEGLKFMVYLQKENIIDESGMPKERFSAEFPKEGPSILRIQQVVRGDSAAYFCASSPQTSTGELFFGEGSRLTVL.

The gene calls are TRBV12-5 and TRBJ1-5; the D is unclear. V shed 0 bases and J shed 0 bases, with 18 bases lying between them. The CDR3 has 19 residues. The germline V gene encodes CDR1 LGHNT and CDR2 FRNRAP. The CDR3 sequence: CASGLVFRLGNYSNQPQHF. DNA of the CDR3: TGTGCTAGTGGTTTGGTATTCCGTCTCGGAAACTATAGCAATCAGCCCCAGCATTTT. The complete variable domain, with remaining parts taken from reference TRBV12-5 and TRBJ1-5, reads DARVTQTPRHKVTEMGQEVTMRCQPILGHNTVFWYRQTMMQGLELLAYFRNRAPLDDSGMPKDRFSAEMPDATLATLKIQPSEPRDSAVYFCASGLVFRLGNYSNQPQHFGDGTRLSIL.

The chain combines TRBV19 with TRBJ2-1; 8 bases map to TRBD1. The CDR3 is 15 residues long. Trimming at V came to 5 bases and at J to 2 bases, leaving 5 bases not matched to a gene. CDR1 is LNHDA, CDR2 SQIVND, per germline (reference sequence). CDR3 loop: CASSVDRVPYNEQFF. The CDR3 DNA reads TGTGCCAGTAGTGTGGACAGGGTCCCCTACAATGAGCAGTTCTTC.

The chain combines TRBV6-2 or TRBV6-3 with TRBJ2-1; 11 nucleotides match TRBD1. Germline lookup yields CDR1 MNHEY and CDR2 SVGEGT. The CDR3 covers 19 residues. Unmatched junction bases numbered 24, after V lost 5 bases and J lost 12 bases. In nucleotides, the CDR3 is TGTGCCAGCAGTCTTTCATCCGGGACAGGGGGGACCCTACGCAAGTGGCAGTTCTTC. The encoded protein is CASSLSSGTGGTLRKWQFF.

Only one count was recorded for this clone. The chain couples TRBV30 to TRBJ1-4, with no clear D. CDR1 and CDR2 from the germline V gene are GTSNPN and SVGIG (reference sequence). V was clipped by 4 bases and J by 2 bases, with 11 bases between them. The CDR3 extends over 14 amino acids. The CDR3 DNA reads TGTGCCTGGACACGGCCGCGGACTAATGAAAAACTGTTTTTT. Residues: CAWTRPRTNEKLFF. The full variable domain, completed using reference TRBV30 and TRBJ1-4, is SQTIHQWPATLVQPVGSPLSLECTVEGTSNPNLYWYRQAAGRGLQLLFYSVGIGQISSEVPQNLSASRPQDRQFILSSKKLLLSDSGFYLCAWTRPRTNEKLFFGSGTQLSVL.

The chain carries TRBV7-9 and TRBJ1-6, with 8 nucleotides matching TRBD1. Germline V gene sequence: CDR1 SEHNR, CDR2 FQNEAQ (reference sequence). V was pared by 2 bases and J by 7 bases, with 7 bases of the junction left unmatched. The CDR3 covers 16 residues. The CDR3 region is CASSLIAGQGNSPLHF. The CDR3, as DNA: TGTGCCAGCAGCTTAATCGCTGGACAGGGAAATTCACCCCTCCACTTT.

This clone appeared a single time. The CDR3 sequence is CASRRTGDYGYTF. The CDR3 nucleotides are TGTGCCAGCAGGCGAACGGGTGACTATGGCTACACCTTC. The chain links TRBV3-1 (or the pseudogene TRBV3-2) to TRBJ1-2; D unresolved. CDR3 size: 13 residues. Deletions cut 6 bases from V and 3 bases from J, with 11 bases between. Germline-derived CDR1 and CDR2 are LGHDT and YNNKEL (reference sequence).

The chain couples TRBV27 to TRBJ2-1; 12 bases match TRBD2. V gave up 2 bases and J gave up 0 bases; unmatched junction bases: 5. CDR1 is MNHEY and CDR2 is SMNVEV in the germline V gene (reference sequence). The CDR3 loop spans 18 amino acids. CDR3 protein: CASSLGLAGSSSYNEQFF. The CDR3 nucleotides are TGTGCCAGCAGTTTAGGACTAGCGGGATCAAGCTCCTACAATGAGCAGTTCTTC.

The gene calls are TRBV7-2 and TRBJ2-7, with TRBD1 matching 9 bases. The CDR3 sequence is 16 residues long. Germline assignment: CDR1 SGHTA and CDR2 FQGNSA. Trimming at V came to 2 bases and at J to 1 base, leaving 6 bases not matched to a gene. The CDR3 sequence is CASSLSTGTGSYEQYF. DNA for the CDR3: TGTGCCAGCAGCTTATCTACCGGGACAGGGTCCTACGAGCAGTACTTC.

The chain recombines TRBV6-5 with TRBJ1-1; D unclear. Germline lookup yields CDR1 MNHEY and CDR2 SVGAGI. This CDR3 has 13 amino acids. Trimming took 3 bases from V and 5 from J, leaving 10 bases between them. The CDR3 nucleotides are TGTGCCAGCAGTTATGACTCTGGTACTGAAGCTTTCTTT. It yields the protein CASSYDSGTEAFF.

The chain carries TRBV6-5 and TRBJ2-5; D is unclear. Per germline, CDR1 MNHEY and CDR2 SVGAGI. This CDR3 contains 11 residues. Trimming removed 8 bases at V and 5 bases at J, with 9 bases between. CDR3 sequence (DNA): TGTGCCAGCCCCTACGGGGAGACCCAGTACTTC. As protein: CASPYGETQYF.

This clone was recorded once. The V and J genes are TRBV6-5 and TRBJ1-2; maybe TRBD1 (6 bases). Trimming took off 0 bases at V and 6 bases at J, with 11 bases between the two ends. Germline V lookup: CDR1 MNHEY, CDR2 SVGAGI. The CDR3 has 14 amino acids. The CDR3 bases are TGTGCCAGCAGTTACTCGATGGACAGAGATGGCTACACCTTC. Encoded protein: CASSYSMDRDGYTF.

DNA of the CDR3: TGTGCCAGCAGCCCACCTAGCGGGAGGGCCGCCGGGGAGCTGTTTTTT. Protein product: CASSPPSGRAAGELFF. V is TRBV7-2 and J is TRBJ2-2; 12 bases are shared with TRBD2. Unmatched junction bases numbered 7, after V lost 5 bases and J lost 6 bases. The length of the CDR3 is 16 residues. The germline gives CDR1 SGHTA, CDR2 FQGNSA.

This chain uses TRBV28 with TRBJ2-6; D may correspond to TRBD1 or TRBD2 (5 bases each). This CDR3 has 15 residues. Germline CDR1 MDHEN, CDR2 SYDVKM. V shed 0 bases and J shed 2 bases, with 5 bases lying between them. This chain's CDR3 is CASSLWGAGANVLTF. The CDR3 DNA is TGTGCCAGCAGTTTATGGGGGGCTGGGGCCAACGTCCTGACTTTC. Full variable domain (outside the CDR3, taken from reference TRBV28 and TRBJ2-6): DVKVTQSSRYLVKRTGEKVFLECVQDMDHENMFWYRQDPGLGLRLIYFSYDVKMKEKGDIPEGYSVSREKKERFSLILESASTNQTSMYLCASSLWGAGANVLTFGAGSRLTVL.

The chain combines TRBV3-1 (or the pseudogene TRBV3-2) with TRBJ2-3; D uncertain. In germline, CDR1 is LGHDT, CDR2 YNNKEL (reference sequence). Trimming shortened V by 4 bases and J by 5 bases, and 10 bases separated the two germline ends. The CDR3 covers 13 residues. CDR3 sequence (DNA): TGTGCCAGCAGCCCCCCTCCGGGAGATACGCAGTATTTT. Translated, it gives CASSPPPGDTQYF.

This chain uses TRBV15 with TRBJ2-3; 10 bases align to TRBD2. Germline assignment: CDR1 LNHNV and CDR2 YYDKDF (reference sequence). The CDR3 runs 17 residues. V dropped 2 bases and J dropped 3; count of bases not matched to a gene: 8. CDR3 coding DNA: TGTGCCACCAGCAGATCATCTAGCGGGAGAAGGACAGATACGCAGTATTTT. Its translation: CATSRSSSGRRTDTQYF.

The chain carries TRBV9 and TRBJ1-1; D unclear. Germline CDR1 and CDR2: SGDLS and YYNGEE. The CDR3 covers 16 residues. The V end was cut by 3 bases, the J end by 3 bases, with 18 bases between. The CDR3 reads CASSASPRVSHTEAFF. CDR3 bases: TGTGCCAGCAGCGCGAGTCCTAGGGTGAGCCACACTGAAGCTTTCTTT. The variable domain in full, with the rest retrieved from reference TRBV9 and TRBJ1-1, is DSGVTQTPKHLITATGQRVTLRCSPRSGDLSVYWYQQSLDQGLQFLIQYYNGEERAKGNILERFSAQQFPDLHSELNLSSLELGDSALYFCASSASPRVSHTEAFFGQGTRLTVV.

The V call is TRBV2, the J call TRBJ2-6; no firm D call. The germline gives CDR1 SNHLY, CDR2 FYNNEI. V lost 3 bases and J lost 1, with 1 base in between. This CDR3 has 13 amino acids. In nucleotides, the CDR3 is TGTGCCAGCAGTGATTCTGGGGCCAACGTCCTGACTTTC. Translating gives CASSDSGANVLTF.

The chain uses TRBV30 and TRBJ2-3; no clear D. Trimming removed 4 bases from V and 0 bases from J, with 5 bases in between. CDR1 is GTSNPN, CDR2 SVGIG, per germline (reference sequence). The CDR3 consists of 12 residues. This CDR3 reads CAWTKSTDTQYF. The CDR3 region has the DNA TGTGCCTGGACCAAAAGCACAGATACGCAGTATTTT.

The V and J genes are TRBV19 and TRBJ1-1; D is unclear. V lost 3 bases and J lost 2, with 13 bases in between. Germline CDR1 is LNHDA and CDR2 is SQIVND (reference sequence). The CDR3 sequence is 15 residues long. The CDR3 DNA is TGTGCCAGTAGTATCTTCGTGGATCCTAACACTGAAGCTTTCTTT. This codes for CASSIFVDPNTEAFF.

The V call is TRBV28, the J call TRBJ1-2, with D unresolved. V lost 2 bases to trimming and J lost 4 bases, with 5 bases between them. This CDR3 contains 12 residues. Looked up from germline, CDR1 is MDHEN and CDR2 is SYDVKM. CDR3 in amino acids: CASSLGPYGYTF. The CDR3, as DNA: TGTGCCAGCAGTTTAGGGCCCTATGGCTACACCTTC.

The chain carries TRBV24-1 and TRBJ2-7; no reliable D call. Trimming cost V 4 bases and J 3 bases, with 12 bases left between them. CDR3 length: 14 residues. Per the germline V gene, CDR1 is KGHDR and CDR2 is SFDVKD. For the CDR3, the DNA is TGTGCCACCAGTGAAGGTGGTGTTCGCTACGAGCAGTACTTC. This sequence encodes CATSEGGVRYEQYF.

J is TRBJ1-1 and V is TRBV28, with a weak D call TRBD1 (5 bases). Germline V gene sequence: CDR1 MDHEN, CDR2 SYDVKM. The CDR3 has 13 amino acids. The V gene lost 6 bases and the J gene lost 3 bases, with 11 bases spanning the gap. The CDR3 protein is CASSHRGDTEAFF. CDR3 in DNA: TGTGCCAGCAGCCACCGGGGGGACACTGAAGCTTTCTTT.

This rearrangement joins TRBV28 to TRBJ1-5, with D uncertain. The V end was cut by 6 bases, the J end by 6 bases, with 12 bases between. Germline V gene sequence: CDR1 MDHEN, CDR2 SYDVKM. This CDR3 contains 13 residues. The CDR3, as DNA: TGTGCCAGCAGGACCTCATTGAGTCAGCCCCAGCATTTT. Its translation is CASRTSLSQPQHF.

This chain connects TRBV4-3 to TRBJ1-2, with D unclear. Trimming cost V 0 bases and J 4 bases, with 9 bases left between them. Germline values: CDR1 LGHNA, CDR2 YSLEER. The CDR3 contains 14 residues. The CDR3 here is CASSQDLRAYGYTF. The CDR3 bases are TGCGCCAGCAGCCAAGATTTGCGGGCCTATGGCTACACCTTC.

The chain uses TRBV30 and TRBJ1-2; possibly TRBD1 for D (6 bases). Germline CDR1 and CDR2: GTSNPN and SVGIG (reference sequence). The CDR3 loop spans 13 amino acids. Trimming stripped 4 bases from V and 4 bases from J, with 13 bases between. This chain's CDR3 is CAWTGQRLYGYTF. In nucleotides, the CDR3 is TGTGCCTGGACCGGACAGAGACTCTATGGCTACACCTTC.

The rearrangement uses TRBV30 and TRBJ1-2; 9 positions agree with TRBD1. V lost 5 bases, J lost 5 bases, and 18 bases stayed unmatched. This CDR3 spans 17 amino acids. Germline V gives CDR1 GTSNPN, CDR2 SVGIG (reference sequence). The DNA of the CDR3 is TGTGCCTGGGGTTCTTCGATTGGGACAGGGAGCAAATATGGCTACACCTTC. Protein sequence: CAWGSSIGTGSKYGYTF.

A note on this clone: Its ends do not fully match the called genes, so a read error is possible. The rearrangement links TRBV7-9 to TRBJ2-1, with 11 positions matching TRBD2. The CDR3 is 14 amino acids. Per the germline V gene, CDR1 is SEHNR and CDR2 is FQNEAQ (reference sequence). CDR3 nucleotide sequence: TGTGCCAGCAGGTTAGCGGGAGGGCGCGATGAGCAGTTCTTC. Its translation: CASRLAGGRDEQFF. The entire variable domain, with the rest obtained from reference TRBV7-9 and TRBJ2-1, is as follows: DTGVSQNPRHKITKRGQNVTFRCDPISEHNRLYWYRQTLGQGPEFLTYFQNEAQLEKSRLLSDRFSAERPKGSFSTLEIQRTEQGDSAMYLCASRLAGGRDEQFFGPGTRLTVL.

This rearrangement joins TRBV28 to TRBJ1-5; a weak D match, TRBD1 (5 bases). The CDR3 runs to 16 residues. V was pared by 10 bases and J by 2 bases, with 21 bases between. CDR1 is MDHEN, CDR2 SYDVKM, per germline. CDR3 residues: CATTGADGHGNQPQHF. The CDR3, as DNA: TGTGCCACCACAGGAGCAGACGGACACGGCAATCAGCCCCAGCATTTT.

This chain links TRBV24-1 with TRBJ2-3; D might be TRBD2 (7 bases). The germline gives CDR1 KGHDR, CDR2 SFDVKD. CDR3 length: 13 amino acids. V shed 6 bases and J shed 7 bases, with 13 bases lying between them. The CDR3 loop is CATSTGGLNTQYF. For the CDR3, the DNA is TGTGCCACCAGTACGGGGGGCCTAAATACGCAGTATTTT.